One and the same sample provided the 11 T cell receptor beta chains below, sequenced in a study of T cell responses to AZD1222 COVID-19 vaccine. The assay was immunoSEQ multiplex PCR, and TCRdb's table has in-frame clones only and misses some. This table holds around 150,000 clones, around 90% found once. Material: peripheral blood, obtained 28 days after the second AZD1222 dose. The receptors derive from an adult who received the AZD1222 COVID-19 vaccine.

The chain has TRBV7-2 and TRBJ2-5, with a tentative D call TRBD2 (6 bases). V was pared by 4 bases and J by 5 bases, with 20 bases between. This CDR3 is 16 amino acids long. Germline CDR1 is SGHTA and CDR2 is FQGNSA. CDR3 protein: CASSSKPGLLSETQYF. The CDR3 DNA reads TGTGCCAGCAGCTCCAAACCGGGACTGTTGTCGGAGACCCAGTACTTC.

The chain combines TRBV27 with TRBJ1-1, with D hard to call. CDR3 length: 15 residues. In germline, CDR1 is MNHEY, CDR2 SMNVEV (reference sequence). V shed 5 bases and J shed 3 bases, with 16 bases lying between them. The CDR3 is CASSPIDGRYTEAFF. The DNA for the CDR3 is TGTGCCAGCAGTCCGATCGACGGACGGTACACTGAAGCTTTCTTT.

The gene calls are TRBV18 and TRBJ1-2; TRBD1 matches 7 bases. With 2 bases clipped from V and 5 bases from J, the junction kept 11 bases outside the gene matches. This CDR3 spans 16 amino acids. Germline loops: CDR1 KGHSH, CDR2 LQKENI. The CDR3 is CASSPGSNRGQYGYTF. The DNA of the CDR3 is TGTGCCAGCTCACCAGGGAGTAACCGGGGACAGTATGGCTACACCTTC.

The chain carries TRBV5-1 and TRBJ1-4; D uncertain. This CDR3 has 15 residues. Germline values: CDR1 SGHRS, CDR2 YFSETQ. Trimming removed 6 bases from V and 4 bases from J, with 16 bases in between. CDR3 protein: CASKTRTDINEKLFF. In DNA, the CDR3 is TGCGCCAGCAAGACCCGGACGGATATTAATGAAAAACTGTTTTTT.

This chain connects TRBV20-1 to TRBJ2-7, with 8 positions matching TRBD1. The germline V gene encodes CDR1 DFQATT and CDR2 SNEGSKA (reference sequence). The trim removed 3 bases at V and 2 bases at J, leaving 9 bases unmatched. The CDR3 is made up of 15 amino acids. In nucleotides, the CDR3 is TGCAGTGCTAGTCACCCCAGGGGGCAAGCCTACGAGCAGTACTTC. Its protein product is CSASHPRGQAYEQYF.

The chain links TRBV18 to TRBJ1-2; possibly TRBD1 for D (6 bases). The V gene's germline CDR1 is KGHSH and CDR2 LQKENI. V lost 6 bases to trimming and J lost 3 bases, with 14 bases between them. CDR3 length: 14 residues. The CDR3 sequence is CASSLYREDYGYTF. The CDR3, as DNA: TGTGCCAGCTCGTTATACAGGGAAGACTATGGCTACACCTTC. Filled out from reference TRBV18 and TRBJ1-2, the complete variable domain reads NAGVMQNPRHLVRRRGQEARLRCSPMKGHSHVYWYRQLPEEGLKFMVYLQKENIIDESGMPKERFSAEFPKEGPSILRIQQVVRGDSAAYFCASSLYREDYGYTFGSGTRLTVV.

This chain uses TRBV28 with TRBJ1-1; D is ambiguous. Trimming removed 6 bases at V and 2 bases at J, with 7 bases between. Germline V CDR1 and CDR2: MDHEN, SYDVKM. The CDR3 sequence is 12 residues long. This CDR3 is CASRLLNTEAFF. DNA for the CDR3: TGTGCCAGCAGATTGCTTAACACTGAAGCTTTCTTT.

J is TRBJ2-5 and V is TRBV5-1; no definite D call. In germline, CDR1 is SGHRS, CDR2 YFSETQ. This CDR3 comprises 13 residues. V was clipped by 0 bases and J by 3 bases, with 6 bases between them. CDR3 nucleotides: TGCGCCAGCAGCTTGGCCCCTAAAGAGACCCAGTACTTC. Encoded protein: CASSLAPKETQYF.

The J gene is TRBJ1-5, the V gene TRBV30; D not certain. V was pared by 1 base and J by 3 bases, with 10 bases between. Germline V gene lookup returns CDR1 GTSNPN and CDR2 SVGIG (reference sequence). CDR3 length equals 14 residues. The DNA of the CDR3 is TGTGCCTGGAGTGAGAACAGCTCCAATCAGCCCCAGCATTTT. This encodes CAWSENSSNQPQHF.

In this sample, this clone turned up once. The chain joins TRBV16 to TRBJ2-7; perhaps TRBD1 as D (6 bases). The germline CDR1 and CDR2 sequences are KGHSY and FQNENV. The CDR3 contains 15 residues. V was shortened by 3 bases and J by 0 bases, with 12 bases between the two germline ends. CDR3 sequence reads: CASSQVQGYSYEQYF. In DNA, the CDR3 is TGTGCCAGCAGCCAGGTACAGGGATACTCCTACGAGCAGTACTTC.

The rearrangement joins TRBV11-1 to TRBJ2-2, with D unclear. Germline V gene sequence: CDR1 SGHAT, CDR2 FQDESV (reference sequence). The V and J ends lost 4 bases and 7 bases respectively, with 7 bases between them. The CDR3 covers 12 residues. The CDR3 reads CASSYELGELFF. The CDR3 nucleotides are TGTGCCAGCAGCTACGAACTCGGGGAGCTGTTTTTT.